This T cell receptor (beta chain) was recorded in a study of early T cells in non-severe SARS-CoV-2 infection. Trimming at V came to 6 bases and at J to 0 bases, leaving 5 bases not matched to a gene. The germline V gene has CDR1 DFQATT and CDR2 SNEGSKA (reference sequence). The CDR3 length is 14 residues. TCRdb redid the calling of the 5' RACE reads with MiXCR, one entry per CDR3 protein. Here the sample spans 68,000 or so distinct CDR3 sequences, 11% being singletons. This sequence originates from an adult who was a healthcare worker with PCR-confirmed SARS-CoV-2 infection or an uninfected control (not recorded which). The sequenced material came from whole blood. The chain carries TRBV20-1 and TRBJ2-1, with 7 positions matching TRBD1. CDR3 sequence reads: CSANRGSSYNEQFF. CDR3 in DNA: TGCAGTGCAAACAGGGGTAGCTCCTACAATGAGCAGTTCTTC.